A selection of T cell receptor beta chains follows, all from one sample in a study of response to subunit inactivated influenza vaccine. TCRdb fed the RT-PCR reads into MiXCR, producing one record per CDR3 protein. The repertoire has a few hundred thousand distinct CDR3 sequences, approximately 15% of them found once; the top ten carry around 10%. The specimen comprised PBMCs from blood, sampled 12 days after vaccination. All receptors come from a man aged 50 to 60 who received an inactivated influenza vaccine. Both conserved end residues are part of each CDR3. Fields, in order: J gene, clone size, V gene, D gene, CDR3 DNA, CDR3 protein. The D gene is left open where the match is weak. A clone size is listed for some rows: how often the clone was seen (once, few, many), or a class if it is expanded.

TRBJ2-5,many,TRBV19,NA,TGTGCCAGTAGTATCGGACCGAAGCAGGCCCAGTACTTC,CASSIGPKQAQYF
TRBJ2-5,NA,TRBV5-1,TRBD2,TGCGCCAGCAGCTTGGGGTACAGCGGGAGTCAAGAGACCCAGTACTTC,CASSLGYSGSQETQYF
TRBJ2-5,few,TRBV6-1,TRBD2,TGTGCCAGCAGTGAATTCGGACTAGCGGGAGGACTCTCGACAGAGACCCAGTACTTC,CASSEFGLAGGLSTETQYF
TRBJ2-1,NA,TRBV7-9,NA,TGTGCCAGCAGCTCAGGCTGGGCAGGGGGGGATGAGCAGTTCTTC,CASSSGWAGGDEQFF
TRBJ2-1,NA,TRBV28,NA,TGTGCCAGCAGCGCAGGCAATGAGCAGTTCTTC,CASSAGNEQFF
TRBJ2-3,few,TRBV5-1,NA,TGCGCCAGCAGCTTCAGATCTAGCACAGATACGCAGTATTTT,CASSFRSSTDTQYF
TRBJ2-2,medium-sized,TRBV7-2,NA,TGTGCCAGCATCAGCGACACCGGGGAGCTGTTTTTT,CASISDTGELFF
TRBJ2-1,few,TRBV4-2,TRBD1,TGTGCCAGCAGCCAAGATCTCGGGGACAGGGTCTACAATGAGCAGTTCTTC,CASSQDLGDRVYNEQFF
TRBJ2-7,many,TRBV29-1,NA,TGCAGCGTTTATAGGGACGAGCAGTACTTC,CSVYRDEQYF
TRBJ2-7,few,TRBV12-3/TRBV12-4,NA,TGTGCCAGCAGTTTAGTTAGAGCGGTGCAGTACTTC,CASSLVRAVQYF